The source of this T cell receptor beta chain is a study of radiotherapy plus CTLA-4 blockade in lung cancer. Whole-study results and caveats: Early blood T cell clone changes and increased post-radiation serum interferon-beta were reportedly the strongest response predictors.

Produced via immunoSEQ multiplex PCR; TCRdb's table is partial and in-frame only. The sample holds tens of thousands of clones, around 85% seen once. Germline values: CDR1 SGHTA, CDR2 FQGNSA. This CDR3 has 15 amino acids. The ends were cut back, 5 bases at V and 4 bases at J, with 17 bases in the middle. Notes on this clone: Antigen unknown.

The chain links TRBV7-2 to TRBJ2-5; perhaps TRBD1 as D (5 bases). This clonotype was obtained from a human donor with non-small cell lung cancer who had a partial response to radiotherapy plus ipilimumab. The sample in question was peripheral blood, obtained from a patient treated with radiotherapy plus ipilimumab. CDR3: CASSQGSQALETQYF. The CDR3 DNA follows: TGTGCCAGCAGCCAAGGCTCACAGGCACTAGAGACCCAGTACTTC. Together with reference TRBV7-2 and TRBJ2-5, the CDR3 gives the full variable domain: GAGVSQSPSNKVTEKGKDVELRCDPISGHTALYWYRQSLGQGLEFLIYFQGNSAPDKSGLPSDRFSAERTGGSVSTLTIQRTQQEDSAVYLCASSQGSQALETQYFGPGTRLLVL.